The T cell receptor (beta chain) described here comes from a study of shared clonotypes between healthy human individuals. Study results and limitations: With few donors, the genetic and exposure-history diversity represented was limited.

CDR1 is SQVTM, CDR2 ANQGSEA, per germline. The CDR3 contains 14 residues. Comment on this clone: Its antigen is currently unknown. Its ends do not fully match the called genes, so a read error is possible.

Produced via immunoSEQ multiplex PCR; TCRdb's table is partial and in-frame only. The table records a few hundred thousand clones, around 95% of them present only once. Naive CD8 cells lacked CD45RO and underwent positive selection for CCR7, leaving out terminally differentiated effector memory CD45RA+ cells. V and J are TRBV29-1 and TRBJ2-2, with D possibly matching TRBD2 (6 bases). The material sequenced was naive CD8+ T cells sorted from blood. The sequence derives from a woman aged 30 to 39 in good health. CDR3 nucleotides: TGCAGCGCTGAAAAAGGGACTTTCACCGGGGAGCTGTTTTTT. It codes for CSAEKGTFTGELFF.